Below are 3 T cell receptor beta chains sequenced from a single sample in a study of lymphopenia after photon versus proton radiotherapy. Libraries were prepared by immunoSEQ multiplex PCR; TCRdb keeps only in-frame clonotypes and omits some of them. Found here are more than 15,000 clones, 84% of them singletons; the top ten hold around 2.9%. Material: peripheral blood, obtained from a patient treated with photon-based radiotherapy. The source of these receptors is a woman in her forties or fifties with pancreatic cancer.

V usage is TRBV28 and J usage is TRBJ2-3; 12 bases map to TRBD2. CDR3 length equals 16 residues. The germline CDR1 and CDR2 sequences are MDHEN and SYDVKM. V was pared by 6 bases and J by 3 bases, with 7 bases of the junction left unmatched. DNA for the CDR3: TGTGCCAGCAGACCTAGCGGGAGGGCCGCGACAGATACGCAGTATTTT. Protein product: CASRPSGRAATDTQYF. The variable domain in full, completed from reference TRBV28 and TRBJ2-3, reads DVKVTQSSRYLVKRTGEKVFLECVQDMDHENMFWYRQDPGLGLRLIYFSYDVKMKEKGDIPEGYSVSREKKERFSLILESASTNQTSMYLCASRPSGRAATDTQYFGPGTRLTVL.

The J gene is TRBJ2-7, the V gene TRBV25-1; possible D gene TRBD2, 5 bases. CDR1 is MGHDK and CDR2 is SYGVNS in the germline V gene. The CDR3 contains 14 residues. The V end lost 1 base, the J end lost 6 bases, and 13 bases lay between the germline ends. The CDR3, as DNA: TGTGCCAGCAGTGAATTAGGGAGTGCTGGCGAGCAGTACTTC. This encodes CASSELGSAGEQYF.

Worth noting for this clone: Other DNA sequences within the sample encode an identical CDR3. J is TRBJ1-3 and V is TRBV11-3, with 9 bases lining up with TRBD1. The trim removed 5 bases at V and 2 bases at J, leaving 4 bases unmatched. CDR1 and CDR2 (germline): SGHNT, YENEEA. The CDR3 runs to 15 residues. CDR3 sequence: CASSPGQGPGNTIYF. CDR3 in DNA: TGTGCCAGCAGCCCCGGACAGGGGCCTGGAAACACCATATATTTT. Combining the CDR3 with reference TRBV11-3 and TRBJ1-3 gives the whole variable domain EAGVVQSPRYKIIEKKQPVAFWCNPISGHNTLYWYLQNLGQGPELLIRYENEEAVDDSQLPKDRFSAERLKGVDSTLKIQPAELGDSAVYLCASSPGQGPGNTIYFGEGSWLTVV.